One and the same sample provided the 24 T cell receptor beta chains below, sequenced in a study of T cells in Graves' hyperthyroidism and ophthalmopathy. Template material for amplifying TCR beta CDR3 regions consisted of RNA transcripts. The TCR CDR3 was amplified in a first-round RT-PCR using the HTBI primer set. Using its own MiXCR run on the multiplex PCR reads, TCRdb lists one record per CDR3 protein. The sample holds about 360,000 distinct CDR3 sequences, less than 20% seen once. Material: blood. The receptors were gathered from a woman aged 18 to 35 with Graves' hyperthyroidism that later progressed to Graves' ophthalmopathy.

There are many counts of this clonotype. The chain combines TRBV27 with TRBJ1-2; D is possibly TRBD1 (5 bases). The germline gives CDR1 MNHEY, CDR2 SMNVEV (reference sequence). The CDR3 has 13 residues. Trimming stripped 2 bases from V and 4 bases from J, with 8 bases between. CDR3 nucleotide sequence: TGTGCCAGCAGTTTACGGGGCAGCTATGGCTACACCTTC. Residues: CASSLRGSYGYTF.

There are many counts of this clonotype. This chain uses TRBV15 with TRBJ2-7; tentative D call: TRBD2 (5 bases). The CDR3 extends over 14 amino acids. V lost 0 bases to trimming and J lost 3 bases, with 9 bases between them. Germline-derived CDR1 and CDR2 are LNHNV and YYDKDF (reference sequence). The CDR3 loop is CATSRDFGDYEQYF. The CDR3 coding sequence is TGTGCCACCAGCAGAGATTTCGGGGACTACGAGCAGTACTTC. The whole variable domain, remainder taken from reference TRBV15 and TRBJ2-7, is DAMVIQNPRYQVTQFGKPVTLSCSQTLNHNVMYWYQQKSSQAPKLLFHYYDKDFNNEADTPDNFQSRRPNTSFCFLDIRSPGLGDTAMYLCATSRDFGDYEQYFGPGTRLTVT.

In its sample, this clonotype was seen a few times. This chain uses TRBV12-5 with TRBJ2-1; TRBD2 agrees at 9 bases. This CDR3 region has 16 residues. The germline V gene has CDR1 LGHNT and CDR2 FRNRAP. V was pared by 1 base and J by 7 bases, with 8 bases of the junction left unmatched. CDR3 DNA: TGTGCTAGTGGTTTGGGACTAGCGGACCCTAGGAATGAGCAGTTCTTC. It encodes CASGLGLADPRNEQFF.

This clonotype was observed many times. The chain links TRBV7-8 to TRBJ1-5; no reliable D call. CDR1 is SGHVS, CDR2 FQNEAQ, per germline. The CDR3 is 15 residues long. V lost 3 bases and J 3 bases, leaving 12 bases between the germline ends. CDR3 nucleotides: TGTGCCAGCAGCTTTGACACCGGGGACAATCAGCCCCAGCATTTT. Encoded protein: CASSFDTGDNQPQHF.

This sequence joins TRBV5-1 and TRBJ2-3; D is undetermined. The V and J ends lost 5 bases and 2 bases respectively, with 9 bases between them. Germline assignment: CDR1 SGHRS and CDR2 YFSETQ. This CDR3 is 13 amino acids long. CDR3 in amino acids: CASSGPDTDTQYF. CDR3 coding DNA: TGCGCCAGCAGTGGGCCAGACACAGATACGCAGTATTTT.

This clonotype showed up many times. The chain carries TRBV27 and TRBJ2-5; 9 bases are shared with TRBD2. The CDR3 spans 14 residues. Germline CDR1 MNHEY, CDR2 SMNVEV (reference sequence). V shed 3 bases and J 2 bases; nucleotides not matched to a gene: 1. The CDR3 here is CASSFLAGQETQYF. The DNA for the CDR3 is TGTGCCAGCAGTTTCCTAGCGGGGCAAGAGACCCAGTACTTC.

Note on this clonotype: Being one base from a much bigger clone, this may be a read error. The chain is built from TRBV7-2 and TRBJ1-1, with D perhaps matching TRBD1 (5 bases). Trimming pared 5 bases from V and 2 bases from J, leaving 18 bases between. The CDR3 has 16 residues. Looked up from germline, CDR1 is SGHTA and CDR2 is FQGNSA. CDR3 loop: CASSLLPGRINTEAFF. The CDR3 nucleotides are TGTGCCAGCAGCCTCTTGCCGGGGCGCATCAACACTGAAGCTTTCTTT.

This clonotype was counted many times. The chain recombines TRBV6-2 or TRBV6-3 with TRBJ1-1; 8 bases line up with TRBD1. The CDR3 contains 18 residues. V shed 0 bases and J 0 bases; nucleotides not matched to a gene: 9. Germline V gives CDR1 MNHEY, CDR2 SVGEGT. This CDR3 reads CASSYSPRGPPMNTEAFF. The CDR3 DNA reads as TGTGCCAGCAGTTACTCGCCCAGGGGGCCCCCCATGAACACTGAAGCTTTCTTT.

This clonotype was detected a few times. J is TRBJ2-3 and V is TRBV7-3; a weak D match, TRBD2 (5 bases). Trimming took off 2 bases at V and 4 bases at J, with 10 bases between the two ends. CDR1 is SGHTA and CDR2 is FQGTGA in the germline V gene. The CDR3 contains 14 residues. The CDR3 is CASSLGLASDTQYF. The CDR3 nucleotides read TGTGCCAGCAGCTTAGGGCTAGCCTCAGATACGCAGTATTTT.

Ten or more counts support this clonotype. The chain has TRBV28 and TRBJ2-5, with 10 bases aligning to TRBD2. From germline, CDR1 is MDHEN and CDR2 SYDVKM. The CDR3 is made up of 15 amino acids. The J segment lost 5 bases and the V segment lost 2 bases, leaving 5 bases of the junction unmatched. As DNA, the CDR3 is TGTGCCAGCAGTTTAACAGCGGGAGGGCCGGAGACCCAGTACTTC. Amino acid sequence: CASSLTAGGPETQYF.

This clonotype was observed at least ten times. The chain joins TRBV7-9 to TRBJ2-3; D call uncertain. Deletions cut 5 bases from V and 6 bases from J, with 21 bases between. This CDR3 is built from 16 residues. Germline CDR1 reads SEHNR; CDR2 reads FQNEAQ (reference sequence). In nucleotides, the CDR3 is TGTGCCAGCAGCCCCCTGGAACAGCTGATGCGGGATACGCAGTATTTT. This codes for CASSPLEQLMRDTQYF.

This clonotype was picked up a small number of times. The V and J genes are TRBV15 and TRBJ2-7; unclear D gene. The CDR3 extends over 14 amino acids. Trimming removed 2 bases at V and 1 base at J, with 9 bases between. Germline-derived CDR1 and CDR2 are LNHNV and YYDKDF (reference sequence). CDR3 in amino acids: CATSRFDSSYEQYF. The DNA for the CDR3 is TGTGCCACCAGCAGATTTGACTCATCCTACGAGCAGTACTTC. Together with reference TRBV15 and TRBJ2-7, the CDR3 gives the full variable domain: DAMVIQNPRYQVTQFGKPVTLSCSQTLNHNVMYWYQQKSSQAPKLLFHYYDKDFNNEADTPDNFQSRRPNTSFCFLDIRSPGLGDTAMYLCATSRFDSSYEQYFGPGTRLTVT.

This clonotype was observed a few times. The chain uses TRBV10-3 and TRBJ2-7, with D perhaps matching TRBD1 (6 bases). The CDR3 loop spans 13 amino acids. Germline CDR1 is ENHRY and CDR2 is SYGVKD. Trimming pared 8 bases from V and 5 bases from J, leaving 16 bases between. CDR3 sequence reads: CAIGGPRRDEQYF. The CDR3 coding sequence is TGTGCCATCGGGGGCCCGAGGCGTGACGAGCAGTACTTC.

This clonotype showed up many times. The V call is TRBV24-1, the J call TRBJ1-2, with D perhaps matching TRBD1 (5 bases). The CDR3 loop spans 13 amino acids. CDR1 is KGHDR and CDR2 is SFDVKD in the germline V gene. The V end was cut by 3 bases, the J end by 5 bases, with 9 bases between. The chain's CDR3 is CATSDRGLYGYTF. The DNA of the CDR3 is TGTGCCACCAGTGATAGGGGACTATATGGCTACACCTTC.

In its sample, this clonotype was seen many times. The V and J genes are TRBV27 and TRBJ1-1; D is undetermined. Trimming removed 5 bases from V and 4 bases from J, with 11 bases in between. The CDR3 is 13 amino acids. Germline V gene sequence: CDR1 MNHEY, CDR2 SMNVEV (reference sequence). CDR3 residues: CASSLTGITEAFF. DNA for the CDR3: TGTGCCAGCAGTCTAACTGGAATCACTGAAGCTTTCTTT.

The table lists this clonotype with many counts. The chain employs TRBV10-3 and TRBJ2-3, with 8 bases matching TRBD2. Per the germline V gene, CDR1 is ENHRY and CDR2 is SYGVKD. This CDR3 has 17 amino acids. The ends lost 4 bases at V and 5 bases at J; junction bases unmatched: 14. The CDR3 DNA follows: TGTGCCATCAGTGTAAAGGCTAGCGGGCTCCAGGGAGATACGCAGTATTTT. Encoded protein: CAISVKASGLQGDTQYF.

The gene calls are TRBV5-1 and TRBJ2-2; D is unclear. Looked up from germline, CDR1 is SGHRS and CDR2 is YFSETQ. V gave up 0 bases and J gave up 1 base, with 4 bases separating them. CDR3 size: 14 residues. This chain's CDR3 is CASSLVMNTGELFF. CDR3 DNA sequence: TGCGCCAGCAGCTTGGTTATGAACACCGGGGAGCTGTTTTTT. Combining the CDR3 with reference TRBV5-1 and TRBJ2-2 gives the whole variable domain KAGVTQTPRYLIKTRGQQVTLSCSPISGHRSVSWYQQTPGQGLQFLFEYFSETQRNKGNFPGRFSGRQFSNSRSEMNVSTLELGDSALYLCASSLVMNTGELFFGEGSRLTVL.

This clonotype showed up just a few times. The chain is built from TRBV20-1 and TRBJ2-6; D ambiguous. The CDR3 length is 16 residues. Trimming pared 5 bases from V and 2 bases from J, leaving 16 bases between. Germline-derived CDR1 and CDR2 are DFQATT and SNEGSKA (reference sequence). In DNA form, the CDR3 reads TGCAGTGCTTACCTTTATACGGGTCCTGGGGCCAACGTCCTGACTTTC. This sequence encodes CSAYLYTGPGANVLTF.

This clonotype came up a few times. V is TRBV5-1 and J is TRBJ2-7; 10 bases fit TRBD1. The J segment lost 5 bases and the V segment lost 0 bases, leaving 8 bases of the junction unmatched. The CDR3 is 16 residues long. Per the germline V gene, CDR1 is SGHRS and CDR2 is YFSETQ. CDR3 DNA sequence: TGCGCCAGCAGCTTGGCCCCGGGACAGGGGAGCCACGAGCAGTACTTC. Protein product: CASSLAPGQGSHEQYF.

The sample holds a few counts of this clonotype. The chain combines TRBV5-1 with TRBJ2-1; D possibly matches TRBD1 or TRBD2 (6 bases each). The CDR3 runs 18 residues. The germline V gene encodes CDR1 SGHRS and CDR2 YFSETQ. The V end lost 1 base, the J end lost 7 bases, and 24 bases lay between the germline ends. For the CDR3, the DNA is TGCGCCAGCAGCTTGAGAAGGGGGGACGGCACCTTCCTTAATGAGCAGTTCTTC. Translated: CASSLRRGDGTFLNEQFF.

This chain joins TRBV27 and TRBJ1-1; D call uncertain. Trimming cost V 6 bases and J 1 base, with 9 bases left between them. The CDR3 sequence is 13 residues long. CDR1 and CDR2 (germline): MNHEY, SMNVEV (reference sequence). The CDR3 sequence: CASRQTANTEAFF. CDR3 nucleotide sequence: TGTGCCAGCAGACAGACTGCGAACACTGAAGCTTTCTTT.

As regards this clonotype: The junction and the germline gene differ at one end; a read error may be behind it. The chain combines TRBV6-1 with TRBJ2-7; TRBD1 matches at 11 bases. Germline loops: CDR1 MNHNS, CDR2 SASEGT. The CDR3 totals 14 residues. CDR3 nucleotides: TGTGCCAGCAACCCCGGACAGGGGGCTATCGAGCAGTGCTTC. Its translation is CASNPGQGAIEQCF.

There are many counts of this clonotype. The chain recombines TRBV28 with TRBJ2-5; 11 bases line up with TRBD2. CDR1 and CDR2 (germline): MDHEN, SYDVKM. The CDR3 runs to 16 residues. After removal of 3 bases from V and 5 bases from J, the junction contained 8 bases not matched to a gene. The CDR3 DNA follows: TGTGCCAGCAGTTTTGTTCTAGCGGGAGGAGGGGAGACCCAGTACTTC. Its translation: CASSFVLAGGGETQYF.

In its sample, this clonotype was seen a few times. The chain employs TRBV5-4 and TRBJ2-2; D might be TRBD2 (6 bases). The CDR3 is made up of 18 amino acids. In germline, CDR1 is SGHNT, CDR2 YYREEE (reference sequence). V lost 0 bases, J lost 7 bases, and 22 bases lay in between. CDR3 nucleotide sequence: TGTGCCAGCAGCTTGGCAGGAGGGACTCTAGTTCTGGGCGGGGAGCTGTTTTTT. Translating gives CASSLAGGTLVLGGELFF.